Presented here are 3 T cell receptor beta chains from one specimen sequenced in a study of T cell repertoires in cytomegalovirus infection. TCRdb ran MiXCR on the reads and lists one entry per CDR3 protein. Among about 120,000 distinct CDR3 sequences listed, 30% were seen once. Their antigen targets remain unknown. The starting material was CD8+ T cells from cultured PBMCs, obtained from culture after CMV antigen stimulation. These receptors were collected from a human donor in good health (CMV status not recorded). Some clones in this sample may be carry-over from other donors' samples.

This chain uses TRBV7-2 with TRBJ2-3; D gene uncertain. The V and J ends lost 0 bases and 3 bases respectively, with 10 bases between them. The germline CDR1 and CDR2 sequences are SGHTA and FQGNSA. The CDR3 sequence is 15 residues long. The CDR3 DNA reads as TGTGCCAGCAGCTTAGCGAGCGAAGAAACAGATACGCAGTATTTT. Translation: CASSLASEETDTQYF.

Only a few counts were recorded for this clonotype. The V gene is TRBV19, the J gene TRBJ1-5, with 8 positions matching TRBD1. Germline V lookup: CDR1 LNHDA, CDR2 SQIVND (reference sequence). V shed 5 bases, J shed 4 bases, and the junction held 7 bases outside the gene matches. The CDR3 contains 15 residues. The chain's CDR3 is CASSPPGTGNQPQHF. The CDR3 DNA reads as TGTGCCAGTAGTCCGCCCGGGACAGGAAATCAGCCCCAGCATTTT.

This clonotype was seen more than once but under ten times. The chain combines TRBV12-3 or TRBV12-4 with TRBJ2-5; the match to TRBD2 covers 7 bases. Trimming removed 4 bases from V and 4 bases from J; junction bases left unmatched: 3. The CDR3 extends over 13 amino acids. The CDR3 region has the DNA TGTGCCAGCAGTTCCCCGGGGGGAGAGACCCAGTACTTC. It encodes CASSSPGGETQYF.